Listed below are T cell receptor beta chains from one sample, sequenced in a study of T-cell memory formation after mild COVID-19. One entry per CDR3 protein, called by TCRdb with MiXCR from the 5' RACE reads. This table has under 450,000 distinct CDR3 sequences, about an eighth appearing once. The sequencing sample was made of PBMCs or a T cell subset sorted from them (not recorded which). The receptors derive from a man aged 18-30 years who had mild COVID-19 (a few samples of this study predate the infection). Cell type and time point are not known. CDR3s include the opening cysteine and the closing phenylalanine or tryptophan. The D gene is left open where the match is weak. Part of the rows lack a size; the others show once, few, many or a class for expanded clones.

j_call d_call v_call cdr3_length clone_size cdr3_nt cdr3_aa
TRBJ2-2 . TRBV7-3 15 many TGTGCCAGCAGCCAGAAGGGGGGGAACACCGGGGAGCTGTTTTTT CASSQKGGNTGELFF
TRBJ2-3 TRBD1 TRBV24-1 17 few TGTGCCACCAGTGATTCGCCCGGGACAGGGCTGCCAGATACGCAGTATTTT CATSDSPGTGLPDTQYF
TRBJ2-7 . TRBV9 15 few TGTGCCAGCAGCGTAGATGAGACAGTATCCTACGAGCAGTACTTC CASSVDETVSYEQYF
TRBJ2-7 . TRBV10-3 13 . TGTGCCATCAGTGGAGGGGTAGACTACGAGCAGTACTTC CAISGGVDYEQYF
TRBJ1-2 . TRBV24-1 14 few TGTGCCACCAGTGATTTGTCGGGGCTGGGTGGCTACACCTTC CATSDLSGLGGYTF
TRBJ2-5 TRBD2 TRBV6-2/TRBV6-3 15 . TGTGCCAGCAGTTACGCCAGCGGGGGGGACCAGACCCAGTACTTC CASSYASGGDQTQYF
TRBJ2-1 TRBD1 TRBV6-2/TRBV6-3 13 . TGTGCCAGCAGCAATTACAGGGGTAATGAGCAGTTCTTC CASSNYRGNEQFF
TRBJ2-3 . TRBV9 16 many TGTGCCAGCAGCGCGCCCAGCGGACCCCGCACAGATACGCAGTATTTT CASSAPSGPRTDTQYF
TRBJ1-2 . TRBV3-1 16 . TGTGCCAGCAGCGAAACAACAGGGAGGGCTTCCTATGGCTACACCTTC CASSETTGRASYGYTF
TRBJ1-1 . TRBV15 13 few TGTGCCACCAGCAGAGATCCGCAGGGATCGGCTTTCTTT CATSRDPQGSAFF
TRBJ1-1 . TRBV7-9 14 few TGTGCCAGCAGCATTCGACAGACGAACACTGAAGCTTTCTTT CASSIRQTNTEAFF
TRBJ2-3 TRBD1 TRBV5-8 14 few TGTGCCAGCAGCCCCGGACAGGGCTCAGATACGCAGTATTTT CASSPGQGSDTQYF
TRBJ2-2 . TRBV3-1 18 . TGTGCCAGCAGCCAAGATCTTCGGGGGTGGTCTCGGACCGGGGAGCTGTTTTTT CASSQDLRGWSRTGELFF
TRBJ2-2 . TRBV20-1 13 few TGCAGTGCAACCCGGGAGCATACCGGGGAGCTGTTTTTT CSATREHTGELFF
TRBJ2-7 TRBD1 TRBV5-1 13 few TGCGCCAGCAGCTCGGACAGGGTTTGGGAGCAGTACTTC CASSSDRVWEQYF
TRBJ2-3 TRBD2 TRBV25-1 16 . TGTGCCAGCAGTGAATGGGGCGGGGGTAGCACAGATACGCAGTATTTT CASSEWGGGSTDTQYF
TRBJ1-6 . TRBV12-3/TRBV12-4 14 few TGTGCCAGCAGTCAGACAGGTCCGAATTCACCCCTCCACTTT CASSQTGPNSPLHF
TRBJ2-1 . TRBV5-6 12 . TGTGCCAGCAGCCCATCCCCCAATGAGCAGTTCTTC CASSPSPNEQFF
TRBJ2-5 . TRBV2 13 few TGTGCCACCCAACAGGGCCCCCAAGAGACCCAGTACTTC CATQQGPQETQYF
TRBJ2-1 TRBD2 TRBV6-5 16 . TGTGCCAGCAGTACAAGACTAGCGGGGTACTACAATGAGCAGTTCTTC CASSTRLAGYYNEQFF
TRBJ1-2 TRBD1 TRBV6-5 17 few TGTGCCAGCAGTTACTCGGGACAGGCGGCGGGATTCTATGGCTACACCTTC CASSYSGQAAGFYGYTF
TRBJ2-3 TRBD2 TRBV20-1 19 many TGCAGTGCTAGAGCAAGCGGGGGGGCCGGCAGATCGAGCACAGATACGCAGTATTTT CSARASGGAGRSSTDTQYF
TRBJ2-7 . TRBV4-2 14 few TGTGCCAGCAGCCACACCCCTAACGTCTACGAGCAGTACTTC CASSHTPNVYEQYF
TRBJ2-5 . TRBV12-3/TRBV12-4 12 few TGTGCCAGCAGTTTAAATGCAGAGACCCAGTACTTC CASSLNAETQYF
TRBJ2-7 . TRBV4-1 15 . TGCGCCAGCAGTCCTTTTTCGGGAGCATCCTACGAGCAGTACTTC CASSPFSGASYEQYF
TRBJ1-1 TRBD1 TRBV9 15 . TGTGCCAGCAGCGCCTCAGACAGGGTTGAAGCTGAAGCTTTCTTT CASSASDRVEAEAFF
TRBJ2-5 . TRBV21-1 16 . TGTGCCAGCAGCAAAAAGGACCTGGGCGGGGGCAAGACCCAGTACTTC CASSKKDLGGGKTQYF
TRBJ1-1 . TRBV5-4 13 . TGTGCCAGCATGTCAGAGGGGAACACTGAAGCTTTCTTT CASMSEGNTEAFF
TRBJ2-3 TRBD1 TRBV5-5 16 . TGTGCCAGCAGCTGGGGGACAGGGGTTTTCGCAGATACGCAGTATTTT CASSWGTGVFADTQYF
TRBJ2-3 TRBD2 TRBV12-3/TRBV12-4 14 . TGTGCCAGCAGTGGACTAGCGGGGGGGTATACGCAGTATTTT CASSGLAGGYTQYF
TRBJ1-1 . TRBV12-3/TRBV12-4 13 few TGTGCCAGCAGCCCCGATAGTGGGACTGAAGCTTTCTTT CASSPDSGTEAFF
TRBJ2-7 . TRBV18 16 many TGTGCCAGCTCACCGGCTGGGGCAGGGGTGTTGTACGAGCAGTACTTC CASSPAGAGVLYEQYF
TRBJ2-4 . TRBV2 12 few TGTGCCAGCGGCCAGGCCAAAAACATTCAGTACTTC CASGQAKNIQYF
TRBJ2-2 . TRBV5-1 14 . TGCGCCAGCAAGAACAGGGCCGGCACCGGGGAGCTGTTTTTT CASKNRAGTGELFF
TRBJ2-5 TRBD2 TRBV5-4 15 few TGTGCCAGCAGCAGACTAGCGGGGCAGCAAGAGACCCAGTACTTC CASSRLAGQQETQYF
TRBJ2-7 . TRBV12-5 13 . TGTGCTAGTGGGGGGGACAACTCCTACGAGCAGTACTTC CASGGDNSYEQYF
TRBJ2-2 . TRBV20-1 14 few TGCAGTGCTAGTGGATACCAGAACACCGGGGAGCTGTTTTTT CSASGYQNTGELFF
TRBJ1-2 . TRBV7-8 13 many TGTGCCAGCAGCCCGGACAGCATTTATGGCTACACCTTC CASSPDSIYGYTF
TRBJ2-3 . TRBV12-3/TRBV12-4 15 many TGTGCCAGCAGTTTAGCATCGGGGGGCATAGATACGCAGTATTTT CASSLASGGIDTQYF
TRBJ2-1 TRBD2 TRBV18 16 few TGTGCCAGCTCACCAGGGGCTAGCGGGACGGGGAATGAGCAGTTCTTC CASSPGASGTGNEQFF
TRBJ2-2 TRBD1 TRBV29-1 17 . TGCAGCGTTGAAGACCCAAAAAACAGGGGGCAGACCGGGGAGCTGTTTTTT CSVEDPKNRGQTGELFF
TRBJ2-1 . TRBV20-1 15 few TGCAGTGCTAGCGGGGGCCCGGAAGTTGTCAATGAGCAGTTCTTC CSASGGPEVVNEQFF